The rows below give T cell receptor beta chains drawn from one sample of a study of Ad26.COV2.S vaccination and SARS-CoV-2 variants. TCRdb's copy holds only in-frame clones and misses some; the assay was immunoSEQ multiplex PCR. The data hold around 240,000 clones, with approximately 87% observed a single time. Here the sequenced sample was peripheral blood, taken in a trial of Ad26.COV2.S vaccine versus placebo. These receptors were taken from a person aged 18-60 years who received the Ad26.COV2.S COVID-19 vaccine or a placebo. Both conserved end residues are part of each CDR3. A D gene is named only where the DNA matches it firmly. Expanded clones are given a class, and other clones once, few, many or no size at all.

size	V	D	J	DNA	CDR3
.	TRBV6-6	.	TRBJ2-6	TGTGCCAGCAGTCTAACTCTTCGGACAGAGGTATTCTCTGGGGCCAACGTCCTGACTTTC	CASSLTLRTEVFSGANVLTF
.	TRBV2	.	TRBJ2-3	TGTGCCAGCCAAAGGGAATATACTAGCACAGATACGCAGTATTTT	CASQREYTSTDTQYF
once	TRBV5-1	.	TRBJ2-1	TGCGCCAGCAGCTTGGTCAGGGCCACCTCCTACAATGAGCAGTTCTTC	CASSLVRATSYNEQFF
.	TRBV24-1	.	TRBJ1-2	TGTGCCACCAGTGATTTGAACGGGAACTATGGCTACACCTTC	CATSDLNGNYGYTF
.	TRBV19	.	TRBJ2-7	TGTGCCAGTAGTAGCGGGGACTCCTACGAGCAGTACTTC	CASSSGDSYEQYF
.	TRBV6-6	TRBD2	TRBJ2-1	TGTGCCAGCACCGATAGCGGGGCCCTCAGGGATGAGCAGTTCTTC	CASTDSGALRDEQFF
.	TRBV11-2	.	TRBJ2-7	TGTGCCAGCAGCGCCCAGTCGGTGGCGGGATTGGTCTACGAGCAGTACTTC	CASSAQSVAGLVYEQYF
.	TRBV28	TRBD2	TRBJ2-1	TGTGCCAGCAGTCCCGGACTAGCGGAAGTAGGCAATGAGCAGTTCTTC	CASSPGLAEVGNEQFF
.	TRBV28	.	TRBJ1-5	TGTGCCAGCAATCCACCGTTGGGAGGGCCCCAGCATTTT	CASNPPLGGPQHF
.	TRBV19	.	TRBJ1-5	TGTGCCACCCGGCCCAGGTGGGATCAGCCCCAGCATTTT	CATRPRWDQPQHF
.	TRBV11-1	TRBD1	TRBJ2-2	TGTGCCAGCAGCCGACAGGGGGCGAGCGGGGAGCTGTTTTTT	CASSRQGASGELFF
.	TRBV3-1/TRBV3-2	.	TRBJ1-3	TGTGCCAGCAGCCTTGATAGGGATCTAACTGGAAACACCATATATTTT	CASSLDRDLTGNTIYF
.	TRBV10-3	.	TRBJ1-1	TGTGCCATCACTTCTAGACGAGGGTATGACACTGAAGCTTTCTTT	CAITSRRGYDTEAFF
few	TRBV4-1	TRBD1	TRBJ2-2	TGCGCCAGCAGCCAAGGTCCGGGACAGGGACTAACCGGGGAGCTGTTTTTT	CASSQGPGQGLTGELFF
.	TRBV19	TRBD1	TRBJ2-5	TGTGCCATCAAGACAGGGAAAAGCCAAGAGACCCAGTACTTC	CAIKTGKSQETQYF
.	TRBV9	.	TRBJ2-1	TGTGCCAGCAGCGTAGCTCCCCACAGCACCGACGGAGAGCAGTTCTTC	CASSVAPHSTDGEQFF
.	TRBV18	TRBD2	TRBJ2-1	TGTGCCAGCCTCCAAGCGGGAGGGCAGGGTGAGCAGTTCTTC	CASLQAGGQGEQFF
.	TRBV3-1/TRBV3-2	TRBD2	TRBJ2-5	TGTGCCAGCAGCGGAGCGGGCGGGGGGCTTGAGACCCAGTACTTC	CASSGAGGGLETQYF
.	TRBV12-3/TRBV12-4	.	TRBJ1-1	TGTGCCAGTTGCGGACGGCTGAACACTGAAGCTTTCTTT	CASCGRLNTEAFF
once	TRBV5-6	TRBD1	TRBJ2-5	TGTGCCAGCAGCGTTCACAGGGGGTTAGGGTCCCAGTACTTC	CASSVHRGLGSQYF
.	TRBV6-5	.	TRBJ1-4	TGTGCCAGCAGTCCTCCTAATGAAAAACTGTTTTTT	CASSPPNEKLFF
.	TRBV14	.	TRBJ2-7	TGTGCCAGCAGCCAAGATGTGGCCAGGCGGGGCGAGCAGTACTTC	CASSQDVARRGEQYF
.	TRBV10-3	.	TRBJ1-5	TGTGCCATCAGGGACAGACTAAATCAGCCCCAGCATTTT	CAIRDRLNQPQHF
.	TRBV12-3/TRBV12-4	.	TRBJ1-1	TGTGCCAGCAGTTTGAGGAACACTGAAGCTTTCTTT	CASSLRNTEAFF
.	TRBV5-4	TRBD2	TRBJ2-3	TGTGCCAGCAGCGGGGGGGGGTTAGATACGCAGTATTTT	CASSGGGLDTQYF
.	TRBV29-1	.	TRBJ2-7	TGCAGCGTCCGGGAGCCCCAGGGAGAGCAGTACTTC	CSVREPQGEQYF
.	TRBV12-3/TRBV12-4	.	TRBJ1-4	TGTGCCAGCAGTTTAGCGGTCCACGAAAAACTGTTTTTT	CASSLAVHEKLFF
.	TRBV5-3	.	TRBJ1-4	TGTGCCAGAAGCTTGGCCCGGAAGGGAGCAACTAATGAAAAACTGTTTTTT	CARSLARKGATNEKLFF
.	TRBV3-1/TRBV3-2	.	TRBJ2-3	TGTGCCAGCAGCCTCAGGAAGGTCGGCACAGATACGCAGTATTTT	CASSLRKVGTDTQYF
.	TRBV7-2	.	TRBJ1-2	TGTGCCAGCAGCTTGGTACAGGGTTCAGCCTATGGCTACACCTTC	CASSLVQGSAYGYTF
.	TRBV10-3	TRBD1	TRBJ2-3	TGTGCCATCAGCCGGGGGACAGGGGATGCAGATACGCAGTATTTT	CAISRGTGDADTQYF
.	TRBV19	.	TRBJ1-2	TGTGCCAGTAGTCCCCGGGCTGTGAACGGCTACACCTTC	CASSPRAVNGYTF
.	TRBV3-1/TRBV3-2	TRBD1	TRBJ2-5	TGTGCCAGCAGCCACCACAGGGGGTCAGAGACCCAGTACTTC	CASSHHRGSETQYF
once	TRBV4-3	.	TRBJ2-2	TGCGCCAGCAGCCAAGAGTGGCTAGCACCGCACACCGGGGAGCTGTTTTTT	CASSQEWLAPHTGELFF
.	TRBV7-9	.	TRBJ1-5	TGTGCCAGCAGCTTCGGGGCGGGGGGCAATCAGCCCCAGCATTTT	CASSFGAGGNQPQHF
.	TRBV19	TRBD1	TRBJ1-3	TGTGCCAGTACCCCGAATATACAGGGGATTACAGGAAACACCATATATTTT	CASTPNIQGITGNTIYF
.	TRBV11-3	.	TRBJ2-1	TGTGCCAGCAGCCAGGGGAGTGAGCAGTTCTTC	CASSQGSEQFF
.	TRBV11-2	.	TRBJ1-2	TGTGCCAGCAGCCGGATGGGGACCGCGAAACCTAACTATGGCTACACCTTC	CASSRMGTAKPNYGYTF
.	TRBV14	TRBD1	TRBJ1-4	TGTGCCAGCAGCCGAACCGGGACAGGGTTTGAAAAACTGTTTTTT	CASSRTGTGFEKLFF
.	TRBV6-5	.	TRBJ2-7	TGTGCCAGCGCGGCGGGGGCGCGGGACTACGAGCAGTACTTC	CASAAGARDYEQYF
.	TRBV23-1	.	TRBJ2-7	TGCGCCAGCAGTCAATCATGGCCTGTCTCCCCCCACGAGCAGTACTTC	CASSQSWPVSPHEQYF
.	TRBV18	.	TRBJ1-3	TGTGCCAGCTCACAAGGTTTAGGTAACTCTGGAAACACCATATATTTT	CASSQGLGNSGNTIYF
few	TRBV4-1	.	TRBJ1-5	TGCGCCAGCAGCCAAGAACCCACAGGACCCAATCAGCCCCAGCATTTT	CASSQEPTGPNQPQHF
.	TRBV27	.	TRBJ2-7	TGTGCCAGCAGCCACAGAGGGTACGAGCAGTACTTC	CASSHRGYEQYF
once	TRBV12-3/TRBV12-4	TRBD1	TRBJ2-1	TGTGCCAGCTCCCCTAGACAGGGTAAGCAGTTCTTC	CASSPRQGKQFF
.	TRBV6-5	.	TRBJ2-7	TGTGCCAGCAGCCTAGTGGACAACACCTACGAGCAGTACTTC	CASSLVDNTYEQYF
.	TRBV7-9	.	TRBJ2-1	TGTGCCAGCGGCCCGCGGTGGGGCAATGAGCAGTTCTTC	CASGPRWGNEQFF
.	TRBV6-2/TRBV6-3	.	TRBJ1-1	TGTGCCAGCAGTTACTCGTTCGGCAGGGTCAGCACTGAAGCTTTCTTT	CASSYSFGRVSTEAFF
.	TRBV9	TRBD2	TRBJ2-1	TGTGCCAGCAGCGTAGGTCCTAGCGGGGGCTTGAATGAGCAGTTCTTC	CASSVGPSGGLNEQFF
.	TRBV6-5	.	TRBJ2-4	TGTGCCAGCAGTTACTCGGACGGGCAAAACATTCAGTACTTC	CASSYSDGQNIQYF
.	TRBV6-6	.	TRBJ1-4	TGTGCCAGCAGCCGTGGCGGCATTAATGAAAAACTGTTTTTT	CASSRGGINEKLFF
.	TRBV6-5	.	TRBJ1-4	TGTGCCAGCCATCTGGGGGGGACTAATGAAAAACTGTTTTTT	CASHLGGTNEKLFF
few	TRBV19	.	TRBJ2-2	TGTGCCAGTAGCCCTGGCAGCACCGGGGAGCTGTTTTTT	CASSPGSTGELFF
.	TRBV6-2/TRBV6-3	.	TRBJ2-1	TGTGCCAGCAGTTACTCAGCTCGAGGCAATGAGCAGTTCTTC	CASSYSARGNEQFF
.	TRBV2	.	TRBJ2-7	TGTGCCAGCAGTGAAGGCAGGCGGGAGCAGTACTTC	CASSEGRREQYF
.	TRBV28	TRBD2	TRBJ2-5	TGTGCCAGCATTCCCGGTCGGGGCGGGGGGGCAGGGACCCAGTACTTC	CASIPGRGGGAGTQYF
.	TRBV18	.	TRBJ2-7	TGTGCCAGCTCACTTTACCACAGCTACGAGCAGTACTTC	CASSLYHSYEQYF
.	TRBV30	.	TRBJ1-2	TGTGCCTGGACCAACAGGGACTGGGGGCTCTATGTCTACACCTTC	CAWTNRDWGLYVYTF
.	TRBV5-4	.	TRBJ2-7	TGTGCCAGCAGCTTGGGGGGCTCGATCTACGAGCAGTACTTC	CASSLGGSIYEQYF
once	TRBV11-2	.	TRBJ2-7	TGTGCCAGCAGGCTCGGTGGCGGCGAGCAGTACTTC	CASRLGGGEQYF